The clone carrying this T cell receptor (beta chain) has a single count. The target antigen is unknown. These data are taken from a study of T cell responses to AZD1222 COVID-19 vaccine. Study-wide findings and caveats: There were vaccine-associated CD4 TCRs across spike, dominant at 160-218 and 743-854. Researchers took repertoire samples only after the peak T cell response had come. There were mostly white British donors and more females than males, and clonal diversity was possibly underestimated. Among spike-specific TCRs, nearly half reportedly target unmutated variant regions.

This table comes from immunoSEQ multiplex PCR, and its TCRdb copy is limited to in-frame clones, with some not included. The sample yields around 19,000 clones, 85% to 90% seen once. This CDR3 region has 15 residues. From germline, CDR1 is SGHDN and CDR2 FVKESK. V lost 0 bases, J lost 2 bases, and 11 bases lay in between. This material consisted of peripheral blood, taken 28 days after the second AZD1222 dose. The chain employs TRBV14 and TRBJ2-7; no reliable D call. The sequence was obtained from an adult who received the AZD1222 COVID-19 vaccine. This CDR3 is CASSQEMGSAYEQYF. The CDR3 DNA follows: TGTGCCAGCAGCCAAGAGATGGGGTCCGCCTACGAGCAGTACTTC.